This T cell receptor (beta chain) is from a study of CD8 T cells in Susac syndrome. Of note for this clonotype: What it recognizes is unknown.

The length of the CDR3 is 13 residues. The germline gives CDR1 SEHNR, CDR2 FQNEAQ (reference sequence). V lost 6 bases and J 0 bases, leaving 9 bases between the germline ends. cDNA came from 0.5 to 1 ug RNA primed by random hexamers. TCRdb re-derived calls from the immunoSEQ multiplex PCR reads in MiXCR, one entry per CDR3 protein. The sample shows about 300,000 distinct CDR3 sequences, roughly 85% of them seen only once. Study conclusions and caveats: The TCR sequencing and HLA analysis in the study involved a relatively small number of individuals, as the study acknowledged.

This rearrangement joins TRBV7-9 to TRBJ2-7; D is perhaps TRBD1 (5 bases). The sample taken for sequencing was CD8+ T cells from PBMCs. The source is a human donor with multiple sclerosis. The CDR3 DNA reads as TGTGCCAGCAGAAACAGGAGCTCCTACGAGCAGTACTTC. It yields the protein CASRNRSSYEQYF.